A selection of T cell receptor beta chains follows, all from one sample in a study of cytomegalovirus exposure and HLA in healthy donors. Libraries were prepared by immunoSEQ multiplex PCR; TCRdb keeps only in-frame clonotypes and omits some of them. The sample lists about 140,000 clones, roughly three quarters seen once, with around 1.6% in the top ten. The sequenced sample was PBMCs. Receptors originate from a woman between 25 and 40 years old in good health and CMV-seronegative. The conserved cysteine and the conserved F or W are not part of the CDR3 here. The order of the fields is J gene, V gene, CDR3 protein.

>TRBJ2-5|TRBV6-5
ASSYSGGRAETQY
>TRBJ1-1|TRBV10-3
ATRQGMGTEAF
>TRBJ2-3|TRBV6-5
ASSPVGAGEDTQY
>TRBJ1-4|TRBV14
ASSQGTGRRANEKLF
>TRBJ2-3|TRBV19
ASSTREWTDTQY
>TRBJ2-3|TRBV29-1
SVGGTSGRWADTQY
>TRBJ2-5|TRBV5-6
ASSLWGNRGSRETQY
>TRBJ2-7|TRBV16
ASSRQVSYEQY
>TRBJ1-2|TRBV7-3
ASSKQYGYT
>TRBJ2-4|TRBV28
ASRGGATGRNIQY
>TRBJ2-4|TRBV4-1
ASSQVESLENIQY
>TRBJ2-5|TRBV27
ASSLSWDRGVEETQY
>TRBJ1-4|TRBV5-8
ASSFFARGHGEKLF
>TRBJ2-7|TRBV27
ASSSTTSGARFWY
>TRBJ1-3|TRBV2
ANSSGTGAGNTIY
>TRBJ1-4|TRBV6-5
ASRGEANEKLF
>TRBJ2-5|TRBV5-4
ASSLELADETQY
>TRBJ1-4|TRBV21-1
ATNNEKLF
>TRBJ2-2|TRBV11-2
ASSIQGTNTGELF
>TRBJ1-6|TRBV5-1
ASSFGGQGNSPLH
>TRBJ1-1|TRBV29-1
SGHRDWGVEAF
>TRBJ1-2|TRBV30
AWSLTYRSHGYT
>TRBJ2-7|TRBV11-2
ASSLQAGEVRGEQY
>TRBJ2-3|TRBV5-1
ASSFGASGGTDTQY
>TRBJ2-7|TRBV19
ASSAQGGPTYEQY
>TRBJ2-7|TRBV12-2
ASRLGGGRCYEQY
>TRBJ2-3|TRBV28
ASSLTVDTQY
>TRBJ2-1|TRBV6-1
ASSEVGRYNEQF
>TRBJ1-1|TRBV19
ASSDRSRGVYTEAF
>TRBJ2-5|TRBV21-1
ASSKSGRGLVGETQY
>TRBJ1-2|TRBV2
ASSSVNPYGYT
>TRBJ2-1|TRBV5-8
ASSRGAVGEQF
>TRBJ2-1|TRBV6-1
PSRVTYNEQF
>TRBJ1-1|TRBV28
ASSLRTAFGWAF
>TRBJ1-1|TRBV29-1
SVSRTGAEAF
>TRBJ2-1|TRBV18
ASTPGTSIGNEQF
>TRBJ1-1|TRBV7-9
SSSALQGAHTEAF